Following are 27 T cell receptor beta chains from one sample sequenced in a study of blood T cell repertoires in COVID-19. The data were produced by immunoSEQ multiplex PCR, yet TCRdb's version contains in-frame clones alone and is incomplete. The table records under 400,000 clones, roughly 88% of them present only once. Sequencing used peripheral blood. Every receptor here comes from a woman in her 30s with COVID-19, enrolled during active disease.

The CDR3 sequence: CASSQAGTSGYEQYF. The DNA of the CDR3 is TGTGCCAGCAGCCAAGCCGGGACTAGCGGATACGAGCAGTACTTC. The chain combines TRBV14 with TRBJ2-7; 11 positions agree with TRBD2. Germline CDR1 is SGHDN and CDR2 is FVKESK. The V gene end was trimmed by 1 base and the J gene end by 4 bases; junction bases not matched to a gene: 3. The CDR3 is 15 amino acids.

The rearrangement uses TRBV5-1 and TRBJ2-7, with 14 bases matching TRBD2. Germline CDR1 reads SGHRS; CDR2 reads YFSETQ. This CDR3 is built from 16 residues. V was clipped by 4 bases and J by 6 bases; unmatched bases: 9. This CDR3 reads CASSPGTSGGLGEQYF. The DNA for the CDR3 is TGCGCCAGCAGCCCGGGGACTAGCGGGGGCCTAGGCGAGCAGTACTTC.

The rearrangement links TRBV6-1 to TRBJ2-3; D ambiguous. Per the germline V gene, CDR1 is MNHNS and CDR2 is SASEGT. V lost 0 bases and J 2 bases, leaving 12 bases between the germline ends. The CDR3 is 16 residues long. In DNA form, the CDR3 reads TGTGCCAGCAGTGAAGCCCCAACAGCTCCCACAGATACGCAGTATTTT. It translates to CASSEAPTAPTDTQYF.

The chain is built from TRBV6-5 and TRBJ1-1, with a tentative D call TRBD1 (5 bases). This CDR3 spans 12 amino acids. Per germline, CDR1 MNHEY and CDR2 SVGAGI. Trimming left V 2 bases short and J 7 bases short, with 8 bases between. In DNA form, the CDR3 reads TGTGCCAGCAGTTACAGGGGCCGTGAAGCTTTCTTT. It specifies CASSYRGREAFF.

The rearrangement links TRBV11-3 to TRBJ2-5, with TRBD2 identical over 7 bases. The V gene's germline CDR1 is SGHNT and CDR2 YENEEA. Trimming took 4 bases from V and 3 from J; bases not matched to a gene: 5. The CDR3 consists of 14 residues. The CDR3 DNA reads TGTGCCAGCAGCTCGGCCGCGGGAGAAGAGACCCAGTACTTC. Translating gives CASSSAAGEETQYF. Full variable domain (remainder filled in from reference TRBV11-3 and TRBJ2-5): EAGVVQSPRYKIIEKKQPVAFWCNPISGHNTLYWYLQNLGQGPELLIRYENEEAVDDSQLPKDRFSAERLKGVDSTLKIQPAELGDSAVYLCASSSAAGEETQYFGPGTRLLVL.

This chain joins TRBV7-9 and TRBJ2-3; 16 nucleotides match TRBD2. J gave up 4 bases and V 5 bases, and 6 bases lay outside the gene matches. Germline V gives CDR1 SEHNR, CDR2 FQNEAQ (reference sequence). The length of the CDR3 is 17 residues. For the CDR3, the DNA is TGTGCCAGCAGCCTTGGGACTAGCGGGAGGGGGGCAGATACGCAGTATTTT. It encodes CASSLGTSGRGADTQYF.

The chain joins TRBV3-1 (or the pseudogene TRBV3-2) to TRBJ2-2; perhaps TRBD2 as D (6 bases). The CDR3 is made up of 15 amino acids. Per the germline V gene, CDR1 is LGHDT and CDR2 is YNNKEL (reference sequence). The V and J ends lost 3 bases and 5 bases respectively, with 13 bases between them. The CDR3 nucleotides are TGTGCCAGCAGCCAGACTAGATCAGTTACCGGGGAGCTGTTTTTT. Its translation is CASSQTRSVTGELFF.

This chain uses TRBV3-1 (or the pseudogene TRBV3-2) with TRBJ1-2; 10 nucleotides align to TRBD1. The germline gives CDR1 LGHDT, CDR2 YNNKEL (reference sequence). V was clipped by 4 bases and J by 3 bases; unmatched bases: 11. The CDR3 length is 17 residues. Here the CDR3 DNA reads TGTGCCAGCAGCCTCCGGGACAGGGGTGTATCGGACTATGGCTACACCTTC. It codes for CASSLRDRGVSDYGYTF.

The sample holds a few counts of this clone. J is TRBJ1-1 and V is TRBV7-8, with TRBD1 identical over 10 bases. Trimming took 6 bases from V and 1 from J; bases not matched to a gene: 8. This CDR3 is 16 amino acids long. CDR1 and CDR2 (germline): SGHVS, FQNEAQ. The DNA of the CDR3 is TGTGCCAGCAGTACCCGGGACAGGGGTTCGAACACTGAAGCTTTCTTT. This translates into CASSTRDRGSNTEAFF.

This clone was counted a single time. CDR3 sequence (DNA): TGTGCCTGGAGTCCCGGACAGGGGACCTCCTCTGGCTACACCTTC. Its translation is CAWSPGQGTSSGYTF. The chain has TRBV30 and TRBJ1-2; TRBD1 matches at 9 bases. With 2 bases clipped from V and 7 bases from J, the junction kept 11 bases outside the gene matches. Germline assignment: CDR1 GTSNPN and CDR2 SVGIG (reference sequence). The CDR3 has 15 amino acids.

CDR3 residues: CASSLRLARLTDTQYF. CDR3 bases: TGTGCCAGCAGCTTAAGACTAGCGAGACTCACAGATACGCAGTATTTT. The gene calls are TRBV5-5 and TRBJ2-3, with 8 bases fitting TRBD2. V was pared by 2 bases and J by 2 bases, with 7 bases of the junction left unmatched. The CDR3 sequence is 16 residues long. Germline loops: CDR1 SGHKS, CDR2 YYEKEE (reference sequence).

The rearrangement links TRBV5-1 to TRBJ1-1; maybe TRBD1 (5 bases). The CDR3 runs 16 residues. Germline CDR1 and CDR2: SGHRS and YFSETQ. Trimming shortened V by 4 bases and J by 5 bases, and 21 bases separated the two germline ends. The CDR3 region is CASSAGRGPPLTEAFF. The CDR3 nucleotides read TGCGCCAGCAGCGCGGGACGAGGGCCCCCGCTAACTGAAGCTTTCTTT.

For the CDR3, the DNA is TGTGCCAGCAGCGTGGGGTCGGGACAATCCTACGAGCAGTACTTC. Protein: CASSVGSGQSYEQYF. The chain is built from TRBV9 and TRBJ2-7, with a weak D call TRBD1 (6 bases). Germline loops: CDR1 SGDLS, CDR2 YYNGEE. The V gene lost 2 bases and the J gene lost 1 base, with 13 bases spanning the gap. There are 15 residues in the CDR3. Drawing the rest from reference TRBV9 and TRBJ2-7, the complete variable domain is DSGVTQTPKHLITATGQRVTLRCSPRSGDLSVYWYQQSLDQGLQFLIQYYNGEERAKGNILERFSAQQFPDLHSELNLSSLELGDSALYFCASSVGSGQSYEQYFGPGTRLTVT.

The J gene is TRBJ2-4, the V gene TRBV29-1; 12 bases are a match to TRBD2. The CDR3 has 16 residues. Germline V gene sequence: CDR1 SQVTM, CDR2 ANQGSEA. The trim removed 4 bases at V and 5 bases at J, leaving 9 bases unmatched. The CDR3 DNA sequence: TGCAGCGTTGCAAAATCGTGGACTAGCGGGGAAAACATTCAGTACTTC. Translating gives CSVAKSWTSGENIQYF.

The CDR3 region is CASSYSQGTEAFF. CDR3 sequence (DNA): TGTGCCAGCAGTTACTCGCAGGGGACTGAAGCTTTCTTT. The chain is built from TRBV6-2 or TRBV6-3 and TRBJ1-1; the D gene is possibly TRBD1 (6 bases). Looked up from germline, CDR1 is MNHEY and CDR2 is SVGEGT. This CDR3 is 13 amino acids long. Trimming removed 0 bases at V and 5 bases at J, with 7 bases between.

The V call is TRBV19, the J call TRBJ2-1; 7 bases match TRBD2. Germline lookup yields CDR1 LNHDA and CDR2 SQIVND (reference sequence). V shed 5 bases and J 3 bases; nucleotides not matched to a gene: 19. The CDR3 is 19 amino acids. This CDR3 reads CASSLLRVTSAFNYNEQFF. Here the CDR3 DNA reads TGTGCCAGTAGTTTACTTAGGGTTACTAGCGCCTTCAACTACAATGAGCAGTTCTTC.

Comment on this clone: The junction shows a germline mismatch at one end, possibly a read error. This chain joins TRBV27 and TRBJ1-6; 8 nucleotides align to TRBD1. CDR3 size: 16 residues. Per germline, CDR1 MNHEY and CDR2 SMNVEV (reference sequence). For the CDR3, the DNA is TGTGCCAGCATTTTACCCCAGACAGGGGCAAATTCACCCCTCCACTTT. Its protein is CASILPQTGANSPLHF.

The V call is TRBV9, the J call TRBJ2-7; 7 nucleotides agree with TRBD1. This CDR3 spans 15 amino acids. CDR1 is SGDLS and CDR2 is YYNGEE in the germline V gene. J was trimmed by 1 base and V by 4 bases; bases with no gene match: 8. CDR3 region: CASSPRDSQSYEQYF. The CDR3 nucleotides are TGTGCCAGCAGCCCCAGGGACAGCCAATCCTACGAGCAGTACTTC. Full variable domain (missing parts from reference TRBV9 and TRBJ2-7): DSGVTQTPKHLITATGQRVTLRCSPRSGDLSVYWYQQSLDQGLQFLIQYYNGEERAKGNILERFSAQQFPDLHSELNLSSLELGDSALYFCASSPRDSQSYEQYFGPGTRLTVT.

About this clone itself: Other DNA sequences within the sample encode an identical CDR3. This chain uses TRBV6-5 with TRBJ1-1; 9 bases agree with TRBD1. The CDR3 spans 15 residues. The germline V gene encodes CDR1 MNHEY and CDR2 SVGAGI. The V gene end was trimmed by 4 bases and the J gene end by 1 base; junction bases not matched to a gene: 4. The CDR3, as DNA: TGTGCCAGCAGTTCCTGGACAGGGGCGAACACTGAAGCTTTCTTT. It codes for CASSSWTGANTEAFF.

This clone was counted a single time. The V call is TRBV3-1 (or the pseudogene TRBV3-2), the J call TRBJ1-4; the D is unclear. Germline V gene sequence: CDR1 LGHDT, CDR2 YNNKEL (reference sequence). The germline V and J ends were trimmed by 3 bases and 4 bases, with 9 bases remaining between them. This CDR3 comprises 14 residues. Here the CDR3 DNA reads TGTGCCAGCAGCCACGTCGCCGGTAATGAAAAACTGTTTTTT. It translates to CASSHVAGNEKLFF.

This chain links TRBV28 with TRBJ1-4, with 9 bases lining up with TRBD1. Germline assignment: CDR1 MDHEN and CDR2 SYDVKM. The CDR3 has 15 residues. V was pared by 6 bases and J by 8 bases, with 10 bases of the junction left unmatched. CDR3 DNA: TGTGCCAGCAGAGCCCCGGGACAGGGAAACGAAAAACTGTTTTTT. The encoded protein is CASRAPGQGNEKLFF.

The chain links TRBV19 to TRBJ1-6, with D maybe TRBD1 (5 bases). CDR3 length: 14 residues. Germline V gives CDR1 LNHDA, CDR2 SQIVND (reference sequence). Deletions cut 5 bases from V and 9 bases from J, with 14 bases between. DNA of the CDR3: TGTGCCAGTAGTGGGACCGGGGGTAGTTCACCCCTCCACTTT. Protein sequence: CASSGTGGSSPLHF.

CDR3 nucleotides: TGTGCCAGCAGTGGACTCAGCGGGGAGCAGTTCTTC. Translated: CASSGLSGEQFF. V usage is TRBV27 and J usage is TRBJ2-1; D possibly corresponds to TRBD2 (6 bases). Trimming removed 5 bases at V and 10 bases at J, with 12 bases between. CDR1 and CDR2 from the germline V gene are MNHEY and SMNVEV (reference sequence). CDR3 size: 12 residues.

The chain combines TRBV11-2 with TRBJ2-7; 7 bases align to TRBD2. CDR3 length: 14 amino acids. Per the germline V gene, CDR1 is SGHAT and CDR2 is FQNNGV. V trimming: 5 bases; J trimming: 2 bases; junction bases outside the gene matches: 6. CDR3 in amino acids: CASSNSGPTYEQYF. The DNA of the CDR3 is TGTGCCAGCAGCAATAGCGGGCCTACCTACGAGCAGTACTTC.

This rearrangement joins TRBV6-6 to TRBJ1-2; 7 positions agree with TRBD1. Losses at the gene ends were 6 bases for V and 1 base for J; bases not matched to a gene: 11. CDR1 is MNHNY and CDR2 is SVGAGI in the germline V gene (reference sequence). The CDR3 length is 16 residues. This CDR3 reads CASRTGTARDNYGYTF. CDR3 bases: TGTGCCAGCAGGACGGGGACAGCGAGAGATAACTATGGCTACACCTTC.

CDR3 residues: CASSENSGSGETQYF. CDR3 sequence (DNA): TGTGCCAGCAGTGAAAATAGCGGGAGCGGTGAGACCCAGTACTTC. V and J are TRBV2 and TRBJ2-5; TRBD2 agrees at 9 bases. The CDR3 extends over 15 amino acids. The germline gives CDR1 SNHLY, CDR2 FYNNEI. Germline trimming cut 2 bases from V and 5 bases from J; bases unmatched to any gene: 6.

In this sample, this clone turned up a few times. The chain recombines TRBV5-5 with TRBJ1-1; possibly TRBD1 for D (5 bases). Between the trimmed V and J ends, which lost 3 bases and 8 bases, there was a span of 17 bases. This CDR3 is built from 14 residues. The germline gives CDR1 SGHKS, CDR2 YYEKEE (reference sequence). The CDR3 bases are TGTGCCAGCAGCTATTTGTCGGGGGTGAGGGAAGCTTTCTTT. Translated: CASSYLSGVREAFF.